These T cell receptor beta chains were read from a single sample in a study of blood T cell repertoires in COVID-19. Sequencing used immunoSEQ multiplex PCR; TCRdb keeps in-frame clones, though not all of them. This table has about 160,000 clones, over 70% appearing once. Material for sequencing was PBMCs or T cells enriched from blood (not recorded which). The receptors derive from a woman aged 45-59 years in a cohort exposed to, infected with or recovered from COVID-19 (not recorded which). Each CDR3 is given with its conserved first and last residue. A D gene is named only where the DNA matches it firmly. Clone sizes are given selectively: once, few, many, or a class where the clone is expanded.

v_gene	d_gene	abundance	j_gene	len	CDR3aa	CDR3nt
TRBV7-2	TRBD2	NA	TRBJ2-3	15	CASSKTSGDLDTQYF	TGTGCCAGCAGCAAGACTAGCGGGGACTTGGATACGCAGTATTTT
TRBV13	NA	NA	TRBJ2-3	14	CASSLEAGTDTQYF	TGTGCCAGCAGCTTAGAAGCGGGCACAGATACGCAGTATTTT
TRBV23-1	NA	NA	TRBJ1-1	14	CASSAPFGQIEAFF	TGCGCCAGCAGTGCACCCTTCGGACAGATAGAAGCTTTCTTT
TRBV19	TRBD2	NA	TRBJ2-7	15	CASSNLGEGRYEQYF	TGTGCCAGTAGTAACCTTGGGGAGGGCCGGTACGAGCAGTACTTC
TRBV23-1	NA	NA	TRBJ2-7	13	CARGCDSSYEQYF	TGCGCCCGGGGGTGTGATTCCTCCTACGAGCAGTACTTC
TRBV25-1	NA	NA	TRBJ1-2	14	CASSPRDNNYGYTF	TGTGCCAGCAGTCCAAGAGACAATAACTATGGCTACACCTTC
TRBV19	NA	NA	TRBJ2-7	13	CASGEGGTYEQYF	TGTGCCAGCGGGGAAGGAGGAACCTACGAGCAGTACTTC
TRBV28	NA	NA	TRBJ1-3	16	CASSLGGRAPRNTIYF	TGTGCCAGCAGTTTAGGCGGCAGAGCACCGCGAAACACCATATATTTT
TRBV21-1	NA	many	TRBJ2-1	16	CASERMAGTPYNEQFF	TGTGCCAGCGAAAGAATGGCGGGAACCCCCTACAATGAGCAGTTCTTC
TRBV5-5	NA	NA	TRBJ2-5	14	CASSLGYGGETQYF	TGTGCCAGCAGCTTAGGTTACGGCGGCGAGACCCAGTACTTC
TRBV12-3/TRBV12-4	NA	NA	TRBJ2-2	13	CASSLLGLGELFF	TGTGCCAGCAGTCTACTAGGACTCGGGGAGCTGTTTTTT
TRBV7-8	TRBD1	NA	TRBJ1-3	16	CASSIQGAGGGNTIYF	TGTGCCAGCAGTATACAGGGGGCGGGTGGTGGAAACACCATATATTTT
TRBV12-3/TRBV12-4	NA	NA	TRBJ2-5	11	CASSLGETQYF	TGTGCCAGCAGTCTCGGGGAGACCCAGTACTTC
TRBV6-5	NA	NA	TRBJ2-3	12	CASYRDTDTQYF	TGTGCCAGTTACAGGGACACAGATACGCAGTATTTT
TRBV28	NA	NA	TRBJ2-3	16	CASSFGGSGGPDTQYF	TGTGCCAGCAGTTTTGGGGGCTCAGGAGGTCCAGATACGCAGTATTTT
TRBV2	NA	NA	TRBJ1-6	15	CASTADSSYNSPLHF	TGTGCCAGCACGGCAGACAGCTCCTATAATTCACCCCTCCACTTT
TRBV7-2	TRBD1	NA	TRBJ1-2	13	CASSSGTGRGYTF	TGTGCCAGCAGCTCCGGGACAGGGCGAGGCTACACCTTC
TRBV20-1	NA	once	TRBJ2-2	13	CSASTGFRGELFF	TGCAGTGCTAGTACGGGGTTCCGGGGGGAGCTGTTTTTT
TRBV6-2/TRBV6-3	NA	NA	TRBJ2-2	17	CARSLTYSGQPAGELFF	TGTGCCAGGAGTCTAACTTACAGTGGCCAGCCAGCCGGGGAGCTGTTTTTT
TRBV18	NA	NA	TRBJ1-2	14	CASSPNGGSYGYTF	TGTGCCAGCTCACCAAACGGAGGTTCCTATGGCTACACCTTC
TRBV6-1	NA	NA	TRBJ2-2	14	CASSESPYTGELFF	TGTGCCAGCAGTGAATCTCCTTACACCGGGGAGCTGTTTTTT
TRBV7-8	TRBD2	NA	TRBJ2-1	16	CASSPMASGSLHEQFF	TGTGCCAGCAGCCCAATGGCTAGCGGGAGTCTGCATGAGCAGTTCTTC
TRBV18	TRBD2	NA	TRBJ2-5	17	CASSPGLAGTGGETQYF	TGTGCCAGCTCACCGGGACTAGCGGGGACAGGTGGAGAGACCCAGTACTTC
TRBV4-2	NA	NA	TRBJ2-7	16	CASSQDQASGSYEQYF	TGTGCCAGCAGCCAAGATCAGGCCAGTGGATCCTACGAGCAGTACTTC
TRBV9	TRBD1	NA	TRBJ2-3	15	CASSPWTGRSDTQYF	TGTGCCAGCAGCCCCTGGACAGGGCGATCGGATACGCAGTATTTT
TRBV7-9	NA	NA	TRBJ2-5	15	CASSLRRDGQETQYF	TGTGCCAGCAGCTTAAGGAGGGACGGCCAAGAGACCCAGTACTTC
TRBV5-1	NA	NA	TRBJ2-6	14	CASTGGTGANVLTF	TGCGCCAGCACCGGGGGGACAGGGGCCAACGTCCTGACTTTC
TRBV27	NA	NA	TRBJ2-7	14	CASNPTQSPYEQYF	TGTGCCAGCAACCCCACCCAGTCACCCTACGAGCAGTACTTC
TRBV7-9	NA	NA	TRBJ2-5	16	CASSFWSGTHQETQYF	TGTGCCAGCAGCTTTTGGTCCGGGACTCACCAAGAGACCCAGTACTTC
TRBV3-1/TRBV3-2	TRBD1	NA	TRBJ1-3	15	CASSQAGGSGNTIYF	TGTGCCAGCAGCCAAGCAGGGGGGTCTGGAAACACCATATATTTT
TRBV5-8	NA	NA	TRBJ2-7	12	CASTRSSYEQYF	TGTGCCAGCACCCGTTCGAGCTACGAGCAGTACTTC
TRBV25-1	NA	NA	TRBJ1-3	14	CASSEASSGNTIYF	TGTGCCAGCAGTGAGGCATCCTCTGGAAACACCATATATTTT
TRBV28	TRBD2	NA	TRBJ2-1	16	CASSSRTSGGANEQFF	TGTGCCAGCAGTTCCCGAACTAGCGGGGGGGCCAATGAGCAGTTCTTC
TRBV4-2	NA	once	TRBJ2-7	14	CASSQEQSSYEQYF	TGTGCCAGCAGCCAAGAACAGTCCTCCTACGAGCAGTACTTC
TRBV18	NA	NA	TRBJ2-7	15	CASSPGRGASYEQYF	TGTGCCAGCTCACCGGGACGCGGGGCCTCCTACGAGCAGTACTTC
TRBV6-4	NA	NA	TRBJ2-3	13	CASSVAESDTQYF	TGTGCCAGCAGTGTGGCAGAATCAGATACGCAGTATTTT
TRBV7-2	NA	NA	TRBJ2-5	16	CASSLAVDWRWETQYF	TGTGCCAGCAGCCTGGCCGTGGACTGGCGCTGGGAGACCCAGTACTTC
TRBV6-1	NA	NA	TRBJ2-2	15	CASSEGRGVDGELFF	TGTGCCAGCAGTGAAGGGAGGGGCGTGGACGGGGAGCTGTTTTTT
TRBV3-1/TRBV3-2	NA	NA	TRBJ2-3	16	CASSPAVRASTDTQYF	TGTGCCAGCAGCCCCGCGGTTCGTGCTAGCACAGATACGCAGTATTTT
TRBV14	NA	NA	TRBJ2-2	16	CASSQVRTRNTGELFF	TGTGCCAGCAGCCAAGTAAGGACAAGAAACACCGGGGAGCTGTTTTTT
TRBV5-5	TRBD2	NA	TRBJ2-5	15	CASSALAGGGETQYF	TGTGCCAGCAGCGCACTAGCGGGAGGAGGAGAGACCCAGTACTTC
TRBV29-1	TRBD1	NA	TRBJ2-7	12	CSVGQGGNEQYF	TGCAGCGTTGGACAGGGGGGAAACGAGCAGTACTTC
TRBV28	TRBD1	NA	TRBJ1-4	16	CASSKTGIRPNEKLFF	TGTGCCAGCAGCAAGACAGGGATACGCCCTAATGAAAAACTGTTTTTT
TRBV3-1/TRBV3-2	NA	NA	TRBJ1-1	12	CASSQGAGLAFF	TGTGCCAGCAGCCAAGGGGCAGGGCTGGCTTTCTTT
TRBV7-2	NA	NA	TRBJ2-6	15	CASSLQGTGANVLTF	TGTGCCAGCAGCTTACAGGGGACTGGGGCCAACGTCCTGACTTTC
TRBV7-2	TRBD1	few	TRBJ1-2	15	CASSLWGGQGDGYTF	TGTGCCAGCAGCTTATGGGGCGGACAGGGGGATGGCTACACCTTC
TRBV7-2	NA	NA	TRBJ2-5	15	CASSLVVGPQETQYF	TGTGCCAGCAGCTTAGTGGTTGGCCCTCAAGAGACCCAGTACTTC
TRBV19	NA	once	TRBJ2-1	15	CASSIGTGSYNEQFF	TGTGCCAGTAGTATAGGGACGGGGTCCTACAATGAGCAGTTCTTC
TRBV6-5	TRBD1	NA	TRBJ1-6	14	CASSPGQGSSPLHF	TGTGCCAGCAGCCCGGGACAGGGCAGTTCACCCCTCCACTTT
TRBV11-3	TRBD1	NA	TRBJ1-5	20	CASSNTVRDRKRFSNQPQHF	TGTGCCAGCAGTAATACAGTAAGGGACAGAAAAAGATTTAGCAATCAGCCCCAGCATTTT
TRBV11-2	TRBD2	NA	TRBJ2-1	17	CASSFDSPSSGRGEQFF	TGTGCCAGCAGTTTTGACTCGCCATCTAGCGGGAGAGGTGAGCAGTTCTTC